This passage covers 19 T cell receptor beta chains from one sample sequenced in a study of OX40 agonist ivuxolimab in advanced cancers. TCRdb keeps only in-frame clones here, not all; method: immunoSEQ multiplex PCR. The sample has roughly 48,000 clones; 86% are singletons. The sample here was CD4+ or CD8+ T cells sorted from blood, taken in a trial of the OX40 agonist ivuxolimab. The receptors were sampled from an adult with an advanced solid tumor such as melanoma, head and neck, liver or kidney cancer.

V is TRBV6-1 and J is TRBJ2-2, with D possibly TRBD1 on 5 matching bases. Trimming pared 1 base from V and 4 bases from J, leaving 7 bases between. This CDR3 region has 14 residues. CDR1 is MNHNS and CDR2 is SASEGT in the germline V gene. CDR3 amino acids: CASSEGGTTGELFF. The CDR3 nucleotides are TGTGCCAGCAGTGAAGGGGGCACCACCGGGGAGCTGTTTTTT.

The V gene is TRBV5-1, the J gene TRBJ2-7, with D unclear. This CDR3 is 11 amino acids long. V lost 0 bases to trimming and J lost 5 bases, with 3 bases between them. Germline V gives CDR1 SGHRS, CDR2 YFSETQ. CDR3 nucleotide sequence: TGCGCCAGCAGCTTGGATCACGAGCAGTACTTC. Translated, it gives CASSLDHEQYF.

V usage is TRBV7-9 and J usage is TRBJ2-1; D might be TRBD1 or TRBD2, each matching 6 bases. The germline V gene has CDR1 SEHNR and CDR2 FQNEAQ (reference sequence). V lost 6 bases and J lost 5, with 26 bases in between. The CDR3 consists of 18 residues. CDR3 region: CASRGGASSHIEDNEQFF. The CDR3 nucleotides are TGTGCCAGCAGGGGGGGCGCTAGTTCCCATATTGAGGACAATGAGCAGTTCTTC.

The count of this clone is one. This chain links TRBV28 with TRBJ2-7, with D possibly TRBD1 on 6 matching bases. The CDR3 consists of 13 residues. V gave up 8 bases and J gave up 4 bases, with 15 bases separating them. Germline V gene data show CDR1 as MDHEN and CDR2 as SYDVKM. The CDR3 sequence is CASGGEPRYEQYF. The DNA for the CDR3 is TGTGCCAGCGGGGGCGAACCAAGGTACGAGCAGTACTTC. The variable domain in full, completed from reference TRBV28 and TRBJ2-7, reads DVKVTQSSRYLVKRTGEKVFLECVQDMDHENMFWYRQDPGLGLRLIYFSYDVKMKEKGDIPEGYSVSREKKERFSLILESASTNQTSMYLCASGGEPRYEQYFGPGTRLTVT.

The chain couples TRBV18 to TRBJ1-5; D not certain. The CDR3 loop spans 15 amino acids. Germline V CDR1 and CDR2: KGHSH, LQKENI. V gave up 3 bases and J gave up 5 bases, with 14 bases separating them. The CDR3 reads CASSPLGGLDQPQHF. Written as DNA, the CDR3 is TGTGCCAGCTCACCTCTGGGAGGGTTGGATCAGCCCCAGCATTTT.

This chain joins TRBV18 and TRBJ1-5; the D is unclear. The V end was cut by 3 bases, the J end by 6 bases, with 12 bases between. Germline assignment: CDR1 KGHSH and CDR2 LQKENI. The CDR3 runs 14 residues. Here the CDR3 reads CASSPTPAGQPQHF. CDR3 nucleotides: TGTGCCAGCTCACCTACCCCGGCGGGTCAGCCCCAGCATTTT.

This chain joins TRBV7-2 and TRBJ1-6; D uncertain. The CDR3 length is 16 residues. Germline V CDR1 and CDR2: SGHTA, FQGNSA. Trimming took 2 bases from V and 6 from J, leaving 14 bases between them. The CDR3 spells CASSLTRSRTNSPLHF. Written as DNA, the CDR3 is TGTGCCAGCAGCTTAACTCGGTCCCGGACTAATTCACCCCTCCACTTT.

This sequence joins TRBV5-3 and TRBJ1-5; no clear D. TRBV5-3 is noted as an ORF with a role that remains uncertain. The CDR3 extends over 18 amino acids. Trimming removed 1 base at V and 1 base at J, with 18 bases between. DNA for the CDR3: TGTGCCAGAAGCTTGATCGTCCATTTCGGAGGGAGCAATCAGCCCCAGCATTTT. This encodes CARSLIVHFGGSNQPQHF.

CDR3 region: CASSSSSGSRKEKLFF. For the CDR3, the DNA is TGTGCCAGCAGTTCATCGTCCGGGTCCCGGAAAGAAAAACTGTTTTTT. The chain uses TRBV28 and TRBJ1-4; D remains ambiguous. CDR1 is MDHEN and CDR2 is SYDVKM in the germline V gene. V was clipped by 4 bases and J by 8 bases, with 20 bases between them. This CDR3 spans 16 amino acids.

The chain couples TRBV5-1 to TRBJ2-3; D is uncertain. CDR3 length: 15 amino acids. Germline-derived CDR1 and CDR2 are SGHRS and YFSETQ. The germline V and J ends were trimmed by 1 base and 1 base, with 10 bases remaining between them. CDR3 loop: CASSLMGAGTDTQYF. The CDR3, as DNA: TGCGCCAGCAGCTTGATGGGCGCGGGCACAGATACGCAGTATTTT.

This rearrangement joins TRBV6-5 to TRBJ1-1; D possibly corresponds to TRBD1 (6 bases). CDR1 MNHEY and CDR2 SVGAGI come from the germline V gene. This CDR3 has 14 residues. Trimming left V 6 bases short and J 11 bases short, with 22 bases between. CDR3 sequence: CASSQTGQNYGAFF. The CDR3 DNA is TGTGCCAGCAGCCAGACTGGACAGAACTATGGCGCTTTCTTT.

The chain combines TRBV30 with TRBJ1-1, with D tentatively TRBD1 (5 bases). Germline CDR1 reads GTSNPN; CDR2 reads SVGIG (reference sequence). The CDR3 totals 14 residues. The germline V and J ends were trimmed by 4 bases and 0 bases, with 12 bases remaining between them. CDR3 in DNA: TGTGCCTGGAACCGGGGCACCCTGAACACTGAAGCTTTCTTT. It is translated as CAWNRGTLNTEAFF.

V is TRBV11-2 and J is TRBJ2-3, with TRBD2 matching 11 bases. The ends lost 1 base at V and 5 bases at J; junction bases unmatched: 8. The CDR3 consists of 17 residues. Germline CDR1 is SGHAT and CDR2 is FQNNGV. DNA for the CDR3: TGTGCCAGCAGCTTAGTAACCAATAGCGGGGGGGTAGATACGCAGTATTTT. This codes for CASSLVTNSGGVDTQYF.

CDR3 nucleotides: TGTGCCTGGGCGGGACAGCCACAAGAGACCCAGTACTTC. Translation: CAWAGQPQETQYF. The rearrangement links TRBV30 to TRBJ2-5, with a possible D match to TRBD1 (7 bases). Germline loops: CDR1 GTSNPN, CDR2 SVGIG (reference sequence). The CDR3 spans 13 residues. V lost 5 bases to trimming and J lost 2 bases, with 12 bases between them.

The chain uses TRBV9 and TRBJ2-4, with D hard to call. V lost 0 bases and J 7 bases, leaving 26 bases between the germline ends. From germline, CDR1 is SGDLS and CDR2 YYNGEE. This CDR3 spans 19 amino acids. The CDR3: CASSVASVPTGRSPNIQYF. Here the CDR3 DNA reads TGTGCCAGCAGCGTAGCTTCGGTCCCCACCGGGCGGTCACCGAACATTCAGTACTTC.

The gene calls are TRBV5-1 and TRBJ1-4; D is ambiguous. Trimming left V 0 bases short and J 5 bases short, with 8 bases between. The germline CDR1 and CDR2 sequences are SGHRS and YFSETQ. CDR3 length: 14 residues. CDR3 in amino acids: CASSLATGNEKLFF. In DNA form, the CDR3 reads TGCGCCAGCAGCTTGGCGACTGGGAATGAAAAACTGTTTTTT. Drawing the rest from reference TRBV5-1 and TRBJ1-4, the complete variable domain is KAGVTQTPRYLIKTRGQQVTLSCSPISGHRSVSWYQQTPGQGLQFLFEYFSETQRNKGNFPGRFSGRQFSNSRSEMNVSTLELGDSALYLCASSLATGNEKLFFGSGTQLSVL.

The chain carries TRBV19 and TRBJ2-3; TRBD1 matches at 11 bases. V lost 7 bases and J lost 0; bases outside the gene matches: 9. Germline lookup yields CDR1 LNHDA and CDR2 SQIVND (reference sequence). The CDR3 totals 17 residues. The CDR3 nucleotides are TGTGCCAGTACAGGGACAGGGGGTATCTCTAGCACAGATACGCAGTATTTT. It yields the protein CASTGTGGISSTDTQYF.

The chain is built from TRBV19 and TRBJ2-3; a weak D match, TRBD2 (6 bases). The ends were cut back, 3 bases at V and 3 bases at J, with 16 bases in the middle. Germline V gene data show CDR1 as LNHDA and CDR2 as SQIVND (reference sequence). The length of the CDR3 is 16 residues. In DNA form, the CDR3 reads TGTGCCAGTAGTATCCGGGCGCGGGGTTTTACAGATACGCAGTATTTT. This translates into CASSIRARGFTDTQYF.

The chain has TRBV18 and TRBJ2-5; D remains unclear. Near its end, the DNA agrees better with TRBJ2-7, so the J call may be wrong. This CDR3 is 15 amino acids long. Germline V lookup: CDR1 KGHSH, CDR2 LQKENI. CDR3 residues: CASSPVGQSSYEQYF. The CDR3 region has the DNA TGTGCCAGCTCACCAGTAGGGCAGTCCTCCTACGAGCAGTACTTC.